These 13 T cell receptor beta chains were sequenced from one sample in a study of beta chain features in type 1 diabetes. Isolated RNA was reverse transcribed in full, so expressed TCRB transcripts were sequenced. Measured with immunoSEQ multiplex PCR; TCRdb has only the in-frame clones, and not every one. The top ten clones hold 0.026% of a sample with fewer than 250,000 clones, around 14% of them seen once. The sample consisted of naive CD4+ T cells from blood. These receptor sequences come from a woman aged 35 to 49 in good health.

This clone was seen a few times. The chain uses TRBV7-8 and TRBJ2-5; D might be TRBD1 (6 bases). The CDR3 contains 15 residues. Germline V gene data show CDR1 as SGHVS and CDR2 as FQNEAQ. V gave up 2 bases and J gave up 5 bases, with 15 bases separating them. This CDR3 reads CASSLIQGNGETQYF. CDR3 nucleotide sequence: TGTGCCAGCAGCTTAATACAGGGAAACGGGGAGACCCAGTACTTC.

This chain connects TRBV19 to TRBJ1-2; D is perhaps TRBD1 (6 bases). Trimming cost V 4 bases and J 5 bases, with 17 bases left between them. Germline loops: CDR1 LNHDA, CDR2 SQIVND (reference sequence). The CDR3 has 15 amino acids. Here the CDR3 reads CASSTTGLGLYGYTF. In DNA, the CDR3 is TGTGCCAGTAGTACGACAGGCCTAGGCCTTTATGGCTACACCTTC.

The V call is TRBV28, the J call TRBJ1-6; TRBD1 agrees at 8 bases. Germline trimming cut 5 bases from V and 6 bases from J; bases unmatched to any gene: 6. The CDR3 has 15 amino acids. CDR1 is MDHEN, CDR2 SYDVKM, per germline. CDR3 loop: CASSPNQGANSPLHF. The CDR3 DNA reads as TGTGCCAGCAGTCCAAATCAGGGGGCTAATTCACCCCTCCACTTT.

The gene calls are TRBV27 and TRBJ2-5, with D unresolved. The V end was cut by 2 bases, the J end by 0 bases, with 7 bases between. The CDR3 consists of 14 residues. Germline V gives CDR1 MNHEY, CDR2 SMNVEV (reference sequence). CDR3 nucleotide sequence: TGTGCCAGCAGTTTAACGCAGTACCAAGAGACCCAGTACTTC. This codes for CASSLTQYQETQYF.

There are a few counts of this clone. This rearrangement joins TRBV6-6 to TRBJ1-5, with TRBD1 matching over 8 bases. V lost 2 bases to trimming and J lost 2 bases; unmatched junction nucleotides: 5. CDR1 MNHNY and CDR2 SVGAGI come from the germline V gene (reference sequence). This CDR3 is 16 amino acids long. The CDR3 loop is CASSYPGGAGNQPQHF. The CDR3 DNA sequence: TGTGCCAGCAGTTACCCAGGGGGCGCGGGCAATCAGCCCCAGCATTTT.

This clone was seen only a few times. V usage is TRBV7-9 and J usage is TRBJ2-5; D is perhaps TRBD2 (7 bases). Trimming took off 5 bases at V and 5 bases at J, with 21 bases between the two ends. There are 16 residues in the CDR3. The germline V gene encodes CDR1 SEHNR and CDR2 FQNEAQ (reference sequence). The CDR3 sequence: CASSPGSGRGGETQYF. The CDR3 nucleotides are TGTGCCAGCAGCCCAGGATCAGGCAGGGGAGGGGAGACCCAGTACTTC.

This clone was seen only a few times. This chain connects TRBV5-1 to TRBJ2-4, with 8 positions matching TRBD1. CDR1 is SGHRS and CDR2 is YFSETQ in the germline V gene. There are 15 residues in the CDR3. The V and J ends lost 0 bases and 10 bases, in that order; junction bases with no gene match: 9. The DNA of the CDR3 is TGCGCCAGCAGCTTGGATCCAGGGGGCGGCCTGATTCAGTACTTC. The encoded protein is CASSLDPGGGLIQYF.

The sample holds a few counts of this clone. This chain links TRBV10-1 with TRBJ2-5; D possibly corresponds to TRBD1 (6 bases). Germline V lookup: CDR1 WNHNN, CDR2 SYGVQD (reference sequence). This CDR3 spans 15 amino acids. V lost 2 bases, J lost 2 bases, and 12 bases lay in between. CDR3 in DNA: TGCGCCAGCAGTGAGGGATCCGGACAGCAAGAGACCCAGTACTTC. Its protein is CASSEGSGQQETQYF.

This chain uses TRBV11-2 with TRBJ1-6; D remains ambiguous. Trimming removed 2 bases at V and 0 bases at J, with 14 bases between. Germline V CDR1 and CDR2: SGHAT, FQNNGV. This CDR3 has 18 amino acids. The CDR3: CASSLRTQTNSYNSPLHF. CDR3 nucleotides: TGTGCCAGCAGCTTAAGGACTCAAACCAACTCCTATAATTCACCCCTCCACTTT.

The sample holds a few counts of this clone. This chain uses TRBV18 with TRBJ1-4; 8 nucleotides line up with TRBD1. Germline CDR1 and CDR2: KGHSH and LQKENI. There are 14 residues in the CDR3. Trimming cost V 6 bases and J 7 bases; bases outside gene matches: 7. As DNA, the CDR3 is TGTGCCAGCTCCTCGGACAGGGCGCTTGAAAAACTGTTTTTT. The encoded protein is CASSSDRALEKLFF.

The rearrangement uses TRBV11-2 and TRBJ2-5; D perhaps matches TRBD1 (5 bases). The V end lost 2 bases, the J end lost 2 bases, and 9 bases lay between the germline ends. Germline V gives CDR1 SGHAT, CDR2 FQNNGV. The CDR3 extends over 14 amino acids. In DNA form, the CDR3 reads TGTGCCAGCAGCTTACGTCGGACACAAGAGACCCAGTACTTC. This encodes CASSLRRTQETQYF.

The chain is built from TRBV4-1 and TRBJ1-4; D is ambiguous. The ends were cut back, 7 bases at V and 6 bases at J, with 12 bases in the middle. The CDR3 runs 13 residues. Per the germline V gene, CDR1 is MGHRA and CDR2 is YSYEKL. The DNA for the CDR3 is TGCGCCAGCACGGGGTGGCCTTATGAAAAACTGTTTTTT. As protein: CASTGWPYEKLFF.

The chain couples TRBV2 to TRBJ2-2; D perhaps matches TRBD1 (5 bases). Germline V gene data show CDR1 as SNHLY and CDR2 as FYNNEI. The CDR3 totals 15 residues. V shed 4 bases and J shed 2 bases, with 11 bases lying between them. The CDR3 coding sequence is TGTGCCAGCAGTGCGGACGGACAAAACACCGGGGAGCTGTTTTTT. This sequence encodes CASSADGQNTGELFF.